Listed below are T cell receptor beta chains from one sample, sequenced in a study of cytomegalovirus exposure and HLA in healthy donors. Clones were sequenced by immunoSEQ multiplex PCR, and TCRdb holds only the in-frame ones, with some missing. This sample contains approximately 93,000 clones. Sequencing used PBMCs. These TCRs come from a woman aged 25-40 years in good health and CMV-seronegative. Each CDR3 is given with its conserved first and last residue. The D gene is left open where the match is weak. Clone size is given for some rows only: seen once, a few or many times, or a class if the clone is expanded.

TGCGCCAGCAGCCAAGATAGGGTCCGGGACAGGGGGTTCTACGAGCAGTACTTC | CASSQDRVRDRGFYEQYF | TRBD1 | TRBV4-1 | NA | TRBJ2-7
TGCAGCGCTCTCCGGGGGATGAACACCGGGGAGCTGTTTTTT | CSALRGMNTGELFF | NA | TRBV29-1 | NA | TRBJ2-2
TGTGCTAGCAGCCCGACTAGCGGGAGTTGGGGTGAGCAGTTCTTC | CASSPTSGSWGEQFF | TRBD2 | TRBV7-7 | NA | TRBJ2-1
TGCGCCAGCAGCCTACAGGGGGGGACCGGGGAGCTGTTTTTT | CASSLQGGTGELFF | NA | TRBV4-1 | NA | TRBJ2-2
TGCGCCAGCAGCCCGGACGACGGGGGTGGCTCCTACAATGAGCAGTTCTTC | CASSPDDGGGSYNEQFF | NA | TRBV5-1 | NA | TRBJ2-1
TGTGCCAGCAGCACTTCAGAAAGCGATGAGCAGTTCTTC | CASSTSESDEQFF | NA | TRBV6-4 | medium-sized | TRBJ2-1
TGTGCCAGCAGCGTAGTCGGACTAGGAGGAGACAATGAGCAGTTCTTC | CASSVVGLGGDNEQFF | TRBD2 | TRBV9 | NA | TRBJ2-1
TGTGCCAGCAGCCCCGGACAGTTTTTGAACACTGAAGCTTTCTTT | CASSPGQFLNTEAFF | NA | TRBV5-4 | NA | TRBJ1-1
TGTGCCAGCAGTGACTCTAGCGGGGGGGCCAATGAGCAGTTCTTC | CASSDSSGGANEQFF | TRBD2 | TRBV6-4 | NA | TRBJ2-1
TGTGCCAGCAGCCCCCCGACAGGGGACGAGCAGTACTTC | CASSPPTGDEQYF | TRBD1 | TRBV5-4 | NA | TRBJ2-7
TGTGCCAGCAACCCCGTTTCCCTAGCGGGAGGAGGTACGCAGTATTTT | CASNPVSLAGGGTQYF | TRBD2 | TRBV11-2 | NA | TRBJ2-3
TGTGCCAGCAGCTCCCGGACTAGCGGGGGGGCTTACGAGCAGTACTTC | CASSSRTSGGAYEQYF | TRBD2 | TRBV7-2 | NA | TRBJ2-7
TGCGCCAGCAGTGACGGCGGGGCATTAAATGAGCAGTTCTTC | CASSDGGALNEQFF | NA | TRBV10-1 | NA | TRBJ2-1
TGTGCCAGCAGTCCGGGACAGAATATCTACGAGCAGTACTTC | CASSPGQNIYEQYF | TRBD1 | TRBV6-5 | NA | TRBJ2-7
TGTGCCTGGGGACTAGGGGGGACCCAGTACTTC | CAWGLGGTQYF | NA | TRBV30 | NA | TRBJ2-5
TGCGCCAGCAGTGCTACCGGGACAGAACCCTACGAGCAGTACTTC | CASSATGTEPYEQYF | TRBD1 | TRBV10-1 | NA | TRBJ2-7
TGTGCCAGCTCAGCCGTACAGGGGGCGGACACTGAAGCTTTCTTT | CASSAVQGADTEAFF | TRBD1 | TRBV18 | NA | TRBJ1-1
TGTGCCAGTTTACAGGGTACTGGCTACACCTTC | CASLQGTGYTF | NA | TRBV28 | NA | TRBJ1-2
TGTGCCATCGCTCCGGGACAGGGGGACCAGCCCCAGCATTTT | CAIAPGQGDQPQHF | TRBD1 | TRBV10-3 | NA | TRBJ1-5
TGTGCCTGCTCGACTAGCGCCACCGGGGATACGCAGTATTTT | CACSTSATGDTQYF | TRBD2 | TRBV2 | NA | TRBJ2-3
TGTGCCAGCAGTTCAGGGGCAACTAATGAAAAACTGTTTTTT | CASSSGATNEKLFF | NA | TRBV28 | NA | TRBJ1-4
TGTGCCAGCTCACCACGACTAGCGGTCCTCCAAGAGACCCAGTACTTC | CASSPRLAVLQETQYF | TRBD2 | TRBV18 | NA | TRBJ2-5
TGCGCCAGCAGCTTAAGGGGGTCGGGAACTAATGAAAAACTGTTTTTT | CASSLRGSGTNEKLFF | NA | TRBV5-1 | NA | TRBJ1-4